Listed here are 22 T cell receptor beta chains from one sample, sequenced in a study of control samples from healthy donors and cancer patients. TCRdb's table, derived via immunoSEQ multiplex PCR, lists solely in-frame clones and lacks some. Here the sample spans tens of thousands of clones, 85% to 95% being singletons. Sample: blood. The receptors originated from a woman aged 25 to 45 in good health.

This chain joins TRBV5-6 and TRBJ1-1; D is possibly TRBD1 (5 bases). V lost 2 bases and J 10 bases, leaving 9 bases between the germline ends. The CDR3 totals 11 residues. Germline CDR1 and CDR2: SGHDT and YYEEEE. The DNA of the CDR3 is TGTGCCAGCAGCTTTAACGGGACAGCTTTCTTT. It codes for CASSFNGTAFF.

CDR3 coding DNA: TGCGCCAGCAGCTTGCAGGATAACACAGATACGCAGTATTTT. Its protein is CASSLQDNTDTQYF. This chain joins TRBV5-1 and TRBJ2-3, with D unclear. The CDR3 contains 14 residues. V lost 1 base to trimming and J lost 2 bases, with 8 bases between them. Germline CDR1 SGHRS, CDR2 YFSETQ.

The chain is built from TRBV30 and TRBJ1-5; D not resolved. This CDR3 spans 13 amino acids. CDR1 GTSNPN and CDR2 SVGIG come from the germline V gene (reference sequence). Between the trimmed V and J ends, which lost 3 bases and 2 bases, there was a span of 8 bases. The CDR3 nucleotides read TGTGCCTGGAGCGAAACAGGCAATCAGCCCCAGCATTTT. Its translation: CAWSETGNQPQHF.

The gene calls are TRBV5-4 and TRBJ1-1; D remains unclear. Germline V gene sequence: CDR1 SGHNT, CDR2 YYREEE (reference sequence). This CDR3 has 14 residues. Trimming removed 0 bases at V and 8 bases at J, with 14 bases between. The CDR3: CASSLEGGTREAFF. Written as DNA, the CDR3 is TGTGCCAGCAGCTTGGAGGGTGGCACCAGAGAAGCTTTCTTT. The full variable domain, rest sourced from reference TRBV5-4 and TRBJ1-1, is ETGVTQSPTHLIKTRGQQVTLRCSSQSGHNTVSWYQQALGQGPQFIFQYYREEENGRGNFPPRFSGLQFPNYSSELNVNALELDDSALYLCASSLEGGTREAFFGQGTRLTVV.

The chain links TRBV29-1 to TRBJ2-1, with D perhaps TRBD1 (6 bases). V lost 0 bases and J lost 3, with 24 bases in between. This CDR3 is 19 amino acids long. Germline V gives CDR1 SQVTM, CDR2 ANQGSEA. DNA for the CDR3: TGCAGCGTTGAAGAGGCCAACCAGGTGGGACACAGAATCTACAATGAGCAGTTCTTC. Translating gives CSVEEANQVGHRIYNEQFF.

The chain links TRBV2 to TRBJ1-3; D perhaps matches TRBD1 (5 bases). Germline CDR1 SNHLY, CDR2 FYNNEI. This CDR3 is 11 amino acids long. The germline V and J ends were trimmed by 10 bases and 4 bases, with 8 bases remaining between them. CDR3 DNA: TGTGCCACCCGGGGCGGAAACACCATATATTTT. This codes for CATRGGNTIYF.

The rearrangement joins TRBV19 to TRBJ1-1; the match to TRBD1 covers 9 bases. V was clipped by 3 bases and J by 3 bases; unmatched bases: 2. CDR1 is LNHDA, CDR2 SQIVND, per germline (reference sequence). The CDR3 has 14 amino acids. CDR3 sequence (DNA): TGTGCCAGTAGTATGGGACAGGGACACACTGAAGCTTTCTTT. This gives the protein CASSMGQGHTEAFF.

In this sample, this clone turned up once. The rearrangement uses TRBV3-1 (or the pseudogene TRBV3-2) and TRBJ2-2, with 7 bases identical to TRBD1. Germline V gene lookup returns CDR1 LGHDT and CDR2 YNNKEL (reference sequence). J was trimmed by 0 bases and V by 4 bases; bases with no gene match: 2. The CDR3 runs to 15 residues. The CDR3 sequence: CASSLGQSNTGELFF. In DNA form, the CDR3 reads TGTGCCAGCAGCCTGGGACAGTCGAACACCGGGGAGCTGTTTTTT.

The chain couples TRBV13 to TRBJ1-4; 8 bases fit TRBD1. The V gene's germline CDR1 is PRHDT and CDR2 FYEKMQ (reference sequence). This CDR3 has 15 residues. Unmatched junction bases numbered 9, after V lost 4 bases and J lost 8 bases. CDR3 sequence (DNA): TGTGCCAGCAGCTCCAGCCTCACAGGGGGGGAAAAACTGTTTTTT. It is translated as CASSSSLTGGEKLFF.

The chain carries TRBV19 and TRBJ2-1, with 7 nucleotides matching TRBD1. Germline CDR1 LNHDA, CDR2 SQIVND (reference sequence). J gave up 4 bases and V 3 bases, and 6 bases lay outside the gene matches. This CDR3 has 15 amino acids. CDR3 nucleotide sequence: TGTGCCAGTAGTATTGCGGCAGGGGGTTACAATGAGCAGTTCTTC. Amino acids: CASSIAAGGYNEQFF.

The rearrangement links TRBV9 to TRBJ2-3; D tentatively reads TRBD1 or TRBD2 (6 bases each). V was clipped by 0 bases and J by 0 bases, with 17 bases between them. Germline lookup yields CDR1 SGDLS and CDR2 YYNGEE. The CDR3 spans 18 residues. The CDR3 nucleotides read TGTGCCAGCAGCGTAGGAGGGGGAGGCGGATCTAGCACAGATACGCAGTATTTT. This codes for CASSVGGGGGSSTDTQYF. Full variable domain (missing parts from reference TRBV9 and TRBJ2-3): DSGVTQTPKHLITATGQRVTLRCSPRSGDLSVYWYQQSLDQGLQFLIQYYNGEERAKGNILERFSAQQFPDLHSELNLSSLELGDSALYFCASSVGGGGGSSTDTQYFGPGTRLTVL.

This chain joins TRBV30 and TRBJ1-2, with 7 bases lining up with TRBD1. This CDR3 is 13 amino acids long. Germline CDR1 is GTSNPN and CDR2 is SVGIG (reference sequence). V shed 1 base, J shed 2 bases, and the junction held 1 base outside the gene matches. CDR3 in DNA: TGTGCCTGGAGTGAACAGGGGAACTATGGCTACACCTTC. Its protein product is CAWSEQGNYGYTF.

The chain links TRBV14 to TRBJ2-5, with 7 bases matching TRBD1. The CDR3 has 18 residues. The germline V gene has CDR1 SGHDN and CDR2 FVKESK. V lost 0 bases to trimming and J lost 5 bases; unmatched junction nucleotides: 15. The DNA of the CDR3 is TGTGCCAGCAGCCAAGAGAAGTTTGGCAGGGGGATTTGCGAGACCCAGTACTTC. This sequence encodes CASSQEKFGRGICETQYF.

In its sample, this clone was seen once. The V call is TRBV5-4, the J call TRBJ2-2; no definite D call. The CDR3 runs 14 residues. Per germline, CDR1 SGHNT and CDR2 YYREEE (reference sequence). V lost 4 bases, J lost 1 base, and 8 bases lay in between. Here the CDR3 reads CASSLGENTGELFF. The CDR3 DNA is TGTGCCAGCAGCCTCGGAGAGAACACCGGGGAGCTGTTTTTT.

The V gene is TRBV4-1, the J gene TRBJ1-1; TRBD1 is a possible D gene (6 bases). Trimming took 0 bases from V and 5 from J, leaving 13 bases between them. CDR1 and CDR2 from the germline V gene are MGHRA and YSYEKL. The CDR3 extends over 15 amino acids. The CDR3 DNA sequence: TGCGCCAGCAGCCAAGAGCAGGGGTCGGGGACTGAAGCTTTCTTT. This sequence encodes CASSQEQGSGTEAFF.

Points on this clone: At one boundary the junction diverges from the germline segment, which might be a read error. The chain has TRBV5-1 and TRBJ1-4; D not certain. In germline, CDR1 is SGHRS, CDR2 YFSETQ. The CDR3 consists of 15 residues. The CDR3: CTSSRSGVVNEKLFF. DNA of the CDR3: TGCACCAGCAGCCGGTCGGGAGTAGTTAATGAAAAACTGTTTTTT.

This chain connects TRBV18 to TRBJ1-1; maybe TRBD1 (6 bases). The CDR3 totals 15 residues. V lost 6 bases, J lost 0 bases, and 14 bases lay in between. The germline gives CDR1 KGHSH, CDR2 LQKENI. For the CDR3, the DNA is TGTGCCAGCTCGAAGGGGGGATTAATGAACACTGAAGCTTTCTTT. Its protein is CASSKGGLMNTEAFF. Full variable domain (missing parts from reference TRBV18 and TRBJ1-1): NAGVMQNPRHLVRRRGQEARLRCSPMKGHSHVYWYRQLPEEGLKFMVYLQKENIIDESGMPKERFSAEFPKEGPSILRIQQVVRGDSAAYFCASSKGGLMNTEAFFGQGTRLTVV.

The chain couples TRBV20-1 to TRBJ2-7, with no clear D. V was clipped by 4 bases and J by 4 bases, with 8 bases between them. The CDR3 runs to 11 residues. Germline values: CDR1 DFQATT, CDR2 SNEGSKA (reference sequence). Here the CDR3 reads CSATTAYEQYF. In DNA, the CDR3 is TGCAGTGCTACTACAGCGTACGAGCAGTACTTC.

The V and J genes are TRBV15 and TRBJ1-6; no clear D. The CDR3 length is 14 residues. V was trimmed by 0 bases and J by 7 bases, leaving 7 bases between them. Per germline, CDR1 LNHNV and CDR2 YYDKDF (reference sequence). The CDR3 reads CATSRDPTNSPLHF. DNA for the CDR3: TGTGCCACCAGCAGAGATCCAACGAATTCACCCCTCCACTTT.

V usage is TRBV28 and J usage is TRBJ2-5; 8 nucleotides line up with TRBD2. Trimming took 5 bases from V and 1 from J; bases not matched to a gene: 3. The CDR3 has 14 residues. Germline V CDR1 and CDR2: MDHEN, SYDVKM. The CDR3: CASSLRGGQETQYF. The CDR3 nucleotides are TGTGCCAGCAGTCTCCGGGGGGGCCAAGAGACCCAGTACTTC.

J is TRBJ2-1 and V is TRBV5-1; 11 bases match TRBD2. CDR3 length: 18 amino acids. From germline, CDR1 is SGHRS and CDR2 YFSETQ. With 3 bases clipped from V and 0 bases from J, the junction kept 8 bases outside the gene matches. Written as DNA, the CDR3 is TGCGCCAGCAGCTCGGGACTAGCGGATGCCTTCTCCTACAATGAGCAGTTCTTC. Translation: CASSSGLADAFSYNEQFF.

This clone has a single count. This chain links TRBV14 with TRBJ2-3; 10 bases are shared with TRBD1. CDR3 length: 15 amino acids. Trimming took 1 base from V and 6 from J; bases not matched to a gene: 4. Germline V CDR1 and CDR2: SGHDN, FVKESK. The DNA for the CDR3 is TGTGCCAGCAGCCAAGGACAGGGGGCATGGGATACGCAGTATTTT. Encoded protein: CASSQGQGAWDTQYF.